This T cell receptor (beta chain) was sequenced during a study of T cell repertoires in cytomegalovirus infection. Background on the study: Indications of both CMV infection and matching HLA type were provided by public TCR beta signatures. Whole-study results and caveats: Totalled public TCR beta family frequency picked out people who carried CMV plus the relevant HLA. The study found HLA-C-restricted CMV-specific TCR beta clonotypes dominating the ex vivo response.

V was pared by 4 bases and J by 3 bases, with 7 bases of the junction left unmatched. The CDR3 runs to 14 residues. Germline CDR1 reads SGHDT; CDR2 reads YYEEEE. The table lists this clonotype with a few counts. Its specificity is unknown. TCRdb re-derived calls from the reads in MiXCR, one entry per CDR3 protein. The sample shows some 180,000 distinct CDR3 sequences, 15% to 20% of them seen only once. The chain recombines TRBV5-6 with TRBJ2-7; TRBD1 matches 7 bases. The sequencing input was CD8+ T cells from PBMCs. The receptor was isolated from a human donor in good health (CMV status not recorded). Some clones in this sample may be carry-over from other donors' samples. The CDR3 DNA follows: TGTGCCAGCAGCCGAGGACAGGACTTCTACGAGCAGTACTTC. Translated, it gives CASSRGQDFYEQYF. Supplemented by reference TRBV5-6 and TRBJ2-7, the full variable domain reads DAGVTQSPTHLIKTRGQQVTLRCSPKSGHDTVSWYQQALGQGPQFIFQYYEEEERQRGNFPDRFSGHQFPNYSSELNVNALLLGDSALYLCASSRGQDFYEQYFGPGTRLTVT.